This TCR beta chain was captured by sequencing in a study of OX40 agonist ivuxolimab in advanced cancers. Overall study: Head and neck, renal cell, melanoma or hepatocellular carcinoma were the cancers that dose-escalation patients had.

This clone was seen more than once but under ten times. In germline, CDR1 is MNHNY, CDR2 SVGAGI (reference sequence). The CDR3 runs 15 residues. The V end was cut by 1 base, the J end by 5 bases, with 12 bases between. Data came from immunoSEQ multiplex PCR; TCRdb stores just in-frame clones and leaves some out. This sample carries some 35,000 clones, under 85% of them seen once, and the ten largest clones take roughly 15%. The TCR comes from an adult with an advanced solid tumor such as melanoma, head and neck, liver or kidney cancer. The V call is TRBV6-6, the J call TRBJ2-1; D is possibly TRBD1 or TRBD2 (5 bases each). This specimen was CD4+ or CD8+ T cells sorted from blood, taken in a trial of the OX40 agonist ivuxolimab. The CDR3 region has the DNA TGTGCCAGCAGTTACTACCTTGGGGGTAACAATGAGCAGTTCTTC. Translation gives CASSYYLGGNNEQFF.